This TCR beta chain was profiled in a study of T cell responses to AZD1222 COVID-19 vaccine. A note on this clone: The target antigen is unknown.

Investigators merged groups given second doses at roughly 4 or roughly 12 weeks. Study-wide points: Seropositive AZD1222 recipients at baseline numbered only five or six. Mostly white British, mostly female donors; authors suggested clonal diversity may be underestimated.

This table comes from immunoSEQ multiplex PCR, and its TCRdb copy is limited to in-frame clones, with some not included. The sample lists approximately 170,000 clones, roughly 94% seen once, with under 6% in the top ten. V lost 3 bases, J lost 2 bases, and 8 bases lay in between. The CDR3 covers 14 residues. The V gene's germline CDR1 is LGHNA and CDR2 YNFKEQ. Source: peripheral blood, taken 28 days after the second AZD1222 dose. This TCR came from an adult who received the AZD1222 COVID-19 vaccine. This chain joins TRBV4-2 and TRBJ2-1, with D maybe TRBD2 (5 bases). The DNA of the CDR3 is TGTGCCAGCAGCCAGGACGGGACCTACAATGAGCAGTTCTTC. Translation: CASSQDGTYNEQFF.